These T cell receptor beta chains were read from a single sample in a study of T cell responses to AZD1222 COVID-19 vaccine. Sequenced by immunoSEQ multiplex PCR; TCRdb stores in-frame clones only, minus some. The sample has fewer than 65,000 clones; around 89% are singletons. Here the sequenced sample was peripheral blood, taken 28 days after the second AZD1222 dose. These receptors came from an adult who received the AZD1222 COVID-19 vaccine. CDR3s include the opening cysteine and the closing phenylalanine or tryptophan. Fields, in order: D gene, clone size, CDR3 length, V gene, J gene, CDR3 protein, CDR3 DNA. A D gene is named only where the DNA matches it firmly. Expanded clones are given a class, and other clones once, few, many or no size at all.

D: .
size: once
length: 14
V: TRBV6-5
J: TRBJ1-2
CDR3: CASKGGGPVYGYTF
DNA: TGTGCCAGCAAAGGTGGGGGGCCTGTCTATGGCTACACCTTC

D: TRBD1
size: .
length: 15
V: TRBV5-1
J: TRBJ2-2
CDR3: CASSLGQGNTGELFF
DNA: TGCGCCAGCAGCTTGGGACAGGGGAACACCGGGGAGCTGTTTTTT

D: TRBD1
size: medium-sized
length: 16
V: TRBV2
J: TRBJ2-1
CDR3: CASSEEGTGGGHEQFF
DNA: TGTGCCAGCAGTGAAGAGGGGACAGGGGGAGGGCATGAGCAGTTCTTC

D: TRBD1
size: once
length: 15
V: TRBV7-7
J: TRBJ1-1
CDR3: CASSGLQGRRTEAFF
DNA: TGTGCCAGCAGCGGCCTACAGGGGCGGAGGACTGAAGCTTTCTTT

D: .
size: .
length: 15
V: TRBV19
J: TRBJ1-6
CDR3: CASNRDGGNNSPLHF
DNA: TGTGCCAGTAACCGGGACGGAGGGAATAATTCACCCCTCCACTTT

D: TRBD2
size: once
length: 15
V: TRBV6-6
J: TRBJ2-1
CDR3: CASSYQTSGRNEQFF
DNA: TGTGCCAGCAGTTATCAAACTAGCGGGAGAAATGAGCAGTTCTTC

D: .
size: .
length: 15
V: TRBV7-9
J: TRBJ1-2
CDR3: CASSPGQNPNYGYTF
DNA: TGTGCCAGCAGCCCCGGACAGAACCCTAACTATGGCTACACCTTC

D: .
size: .
length: 12
V: TRBV29-1
J: TRBJ1-2
CDR3: CSVQEGLYGYTF
DNA: TGCAGCGTTCAGGAGGGGTTATATGGCTACACCTTC

D: TRBD2
size: .
length: 15
V: TRBV25-1
J: TRBJ2-2
CDR3: CASSRGEAGAGELFF
DNA: TGTGCCAGCTCCCGGGGAGAGGCGGGAGCCGGGGAGCTGTTTTTT

D: TRBD1
size: .
length: 15
V: TRBV27
J: TRBJ2-7
CDR3: CASSPQQGGLSEQYF
DNA: TGTGCCAGCAGTCCACAACAGGGGGGTTTGTCCGAGCAGTACTTC

D: TRBD2
size: .
length: 19
V: TRBV9
J: TRBJ2-3
CDR3: CASSAPLPGVAGFDDTQYF
DNA: TGTGCCAGCAGCGCTCCTCTCCCGGGGGTAGCGGGATTTGACGATACGCAGTATTTT

D: TRBD1
size: .
length: 16
V: TRBV4-1
J: TRBJ1-1
CDR3: CASSRGTGAVNTEAFF
DNA: TGCGCCAGCAGCCGGGGGACAGGGGCCGTGAACACTGAAGCTTTCTTT

D: .
size: .
length: 19
V: TRBV12-1
J: TRBJ2-2
CDR3: CASSLLPLRDRGPTGELFF
DNA: TGTGCCAGCAGCTTGCTACCCCTAAGGGACAGGGGGCCCACCGGGGAGCTGTTTTTT

D: TRBD2
size: few
length: 17
V: TRBV30
J: TRBJ2-4
CDR3: CAWSVRTSGVAKNIQYF
DNA: TGTGCCTGGAGTGTACGAACTAGCGGAGTAGCCAAAAACATTCAGTACTTC

D: .
size: .
length: 12
V: TRBV29-1
J: TRBJ1-1
CDR3: CSVDDRNREAFF
DNA: TGCAGCGTTGACGACCGAAACCGTGAAGCTTTCTTT

D: TRBD1
size: .
length: 13
V: TRBV18
J: TRBJ2-7
CDR3: CASSPGTGLEQYF
DNA: TGTGCCAGCTCACCTGGGACAGGGTTAGAGCAGTACTTC

D: TRBD2
size: few
length: 14
V: TRBV7-3
J: TRBJ2-1
CDR3: CASSFGGSYNEQFF
DNA: TGTGCCAGCAGCTTCGGGGGGTCCTACAATGAGCAGTTCTTC

D: .
size: .
length: 15
V: TRBV14
J: TRBJ1-2
CDR3: CASSQEVGRGGGYTF
DNA: TGTGCCAGCAGCCAAGAGGTCGGACGGGGTGGTGGCTACACCTTC